The present T cell receptor (beta chain) was sequenced within a study of T cell repertoires in cytomegalovirus infection (dated by TCRdb to the late 2010s). Turning to the overall study: The HLA type of each donor mattered for the analysis, because public TCR beta signatures pointed to carriage of CMV infection along with the matching HLA type.

Beyond this particular receptor, the publication reports: Cumulative frequency of public TCR beta family members discriminated carriers of CMV infection plus the relevant HLA type in this cohort and an independent roughly 340-donor cohort. The ex vivo response was dominated by HLA-C-restricted CMV-specific TCR beta clonotypes, which also provided the single most frequent clonotype in two of eight donors.

This clonotype was seen at least ten times. Its antigen is unknown. Base qualities are not recorded, but no much larger clone differs from it by a single base. These reads were obtained on an Illumina HiSeq 1500. TCRdb reworked the public reads: Q25 trimming with fastp, MiXCR clone assembly, productive beta chains retained. CDR3 protein duplicates are merged, each entry listing the most common genes and DNA. Within this sample are tens of thousands of distinct CDR3 sequences, with approximately 3.6% of them counted one time only. Of the sample, 22% falls within the top ten clones. This TCR was sampled from a human donor in good health (CMV status not recorded). Some clones in this sample may be carry-over from other donors' samples. Sequenced input: PBMCs.

The nucleotide sequence is TGTGCCAGCAGCTTAGGCAGGATCCAAGAGACCCAGTACTTC. This codes for CASSLGRIQETQYF. This chain is built from TRBV7-2 and TRBJ2-5; the D gene is unclear. Between the V and J ends, shortened by 1 base and 1 base respectively, the junction contains 7 bases. The CDR3 measures 14 amino acids from cysteine to phenylalanine. Only CDR3 DNA remains: 42 bases, in frame from the first base. Via the germline V gene, CDR1 is SGHTA and CDR2 FQGNSA. The entire variable domain, with the stretches around the CDR3 drawn from the reference TRBV7-2 and TRBJ2-5 proteins, is GAGVSQSPSNKVTEKGKDVELRCDPISGHTALYWYRQSLGQGLEFLIYFQGNSAPDKSGLPSDRFSAERTGGSVSTLTIQRTQQEDSAVYLCASSLGRIQETQYFGPGTRLLVL.